The rows below give T cell receptor beta chains drawn from one sample of a study of blood T cell repertoires in COVID-19. Method: immunoSEQ multiplex PCR; TCRdb's copy keeps in-frame clones and lacks some. Of a few hundred thousand clones in the sample, roughly 86% were seen once. The sequenced material came from peripheral blood. These TCRs come from a man between 18 and 35 years old with active or convalescent COVID-19. CDR3s include the opening cysteine and the closing phenylalanine or tryptophan. D genes are given only for firm matches. Clone size is given for some rows only: seen once, a few or many times, or a class if the clone is expanded.

len,v_gene,d_gene,j_gene,abundance,CDR3nt,CDR3aa
16,TRBV2,TRBD2,TRBJ2-1,.,TGTGCCAGCAGGGCCGGGACTAGCGGGGGGGCCTACCTTTCGGTCTTC,CASRAGTSGGAYLSVF
14,TRBV6-1,.,TRBJ1-2,.,TGTGCCAGCAGTGAAGGGGGGGTCGGCTATGGCTACACCTTC,CASSEGGVGYGYTF
16,TRBV25-1,TRBD1,TRBJ1-2,.,TGTGCCAGCAGGCCCGCGGGACAGGGCAGGAACTATGGCTACACCTTC,CASRPAGQGRNYGYTF
15,TRBV6-5,TRBD1,TRBJ2-1,.,TGTGCCAGCTGGGACAGGGAAGGGTACGGCAATGAGCAGTTCTTC,CASWDREGYGNEQFF
16,TRBV11-2,.,TRBJ2-3,.,TGTGCCAGCAGCCCAATCTTTGGGGGGATCACAGATACGCAGTATTTT,CASSPIFGGITDTQYF
15,TRBV9,.,TRBJ1-1,.,TGTGCCAGCAGCGTAGAGGGGGGGAAGAACACTGAAGCTTTCTTT,CASSVEGGKNTEAFF
13,TRBV7-9,.,TRBJ2-1,.,TGTGCCAGCACCCGAGACTACTACAATGAGCAGTTCTTC,CASTRDYYNEQFF
14,TRBV7-9,.,TRBJ2-1,.,TGTGCCAGCAGCTTACGGGACTTCGGCAATGAGCAGTTCTTC,CASSLRDFGNEQFF
13,TRBV7-2,.,TRBJ2-7,.,TGTGCCAGTGTGGGATCTCGGGGCTACGAGCAGTACTTC,CASVGSRGYEQYF
12,TRBV12-3/TRBV12-4,.,TRBJ2-7,few,TGTGCCAGCAGCCAGACTAGCTACGAGCAGTACTTC,CASSQTSYEQYF
14,TRBV5-6,.,TRBJ2-5,once,TGTGCCAGCAGCTCCACACGGAGGCAAGAGACCCAGTACTTC,CASSSTRRQETQYF
14,TRBV11-1,.,TRBJ1-4,.,TGTGCCAGCAGCCGATCGGGGTTTAATGAAAAACTGTTTTTT,CASSRSGFNEKLFF
15,TRBV27,.,TRBJ1-3,.,TGTGCCAGCAGTTTGGAGGGGCACTCTGGAAACACCATATATTTT,CASSLEGHSGNTIYF
15,TRBV2,TRBD1,TRBJ1-5,.,TGTGCCAGCAGAGGGACAGGGGATAGCAATCAGCCCCAGCATTTT,CASRGTGDSNQPQHF
14,TRBV30,.,TRBJ1-4,.,TGTGCCTGGAGTGTAGTCCGGGAGGGCGAAAAACTGTTTTTT,CAWSVVREGEKLFF
16,TRBV4-2,.,TRBJ2-1,.,TGTGCCAGCAGCCTAGGGGTTAGCGGCACTTACAATGAGCAGTTCTTC,CASSLGVSGTYNEQFF
19,TRBV14,.,TRBJ1-5,.,TGTGCCAGCAGCCTGGGGAATCCTTTGGGGGGTTCTTTGCATCAGCCCCAGCATTTT,CASSLGNPLGGSLHQPQHF
13,TRBV6-2/TRBV6-3,.,TRBJ2-2,.,TGTGCCAGCAGCCCACTTATGGCCGGGGAGCTGTTTTTT,CASSPLMAGELFF
12,TRBV12-3/TRBV12-4,.,TRBJ1-5,.,TGTGCCAGCAGTTTAGCCCCCTCGGCCCAGCATTTT,CASSLAPSAQHF
16,TRBV4-2,.,TRBJ2-2,few,TGTGCCAGCAGCCAAGATTCCTATACGAACACCGGGGAGCTGTTTTTT,CASSQDSYTNTGELFF
13,TRBV11-3,.,TRBJ1-5,.,TGTGCCAGCAGCTTAAGCAAAAATCAGCCCCAGCATTTT,CASSLSKNQPQHF
13,TRBV5-1,TRBD1,TRBJ2-1,.,TGCGCCAGCAGCTCGGGACAGGGAATTGAGCAGTTCTTC,CASSSGQGIEQFF
16,TRBV2,TRBD2,TRBJ2-3,.,TGTGCCAGCAGGTTCCCGCTAGCGGGGGGCACAGATACGCAGTATTTT,CASRFPLAGGTDTQYF
13,TRBV12-3/TRBV12-4,.,TRBJ1-5,once,TGTGCCAGCAGTTTACTGGGAGAGCAGCCCCAGCATTTT,CASSLLGEQPQHF
11,TRBV6-4,TRBD2,TRBJ2-1,.,TGTGCCAGCGCCGGGGGGGGGACGCAGTTCTTC,CASAGGGTQFF
13,TRBV7-6,.,TRBJ2-7,.,TGTGCCAGCAGCGGAGATCCGGGGAGCGAGCAGTACTTC,CASSGDPGSEQYF
12,TRBV30,.,TRBJ2-7,.,TGTGCCTGGAGTTTGACTCTCTACGAGCAGTACTTC,CAWSLTLYEQYF
12,TRBV30,TRBD1,TRBJ2-1,.,TGTGCCTGGAGTCAGGGGGCGGGGGAGCAGTTCTTC,CAWSQGAGEQFF
14,TRBV27,TRBD2,TRBJ2-7,.,TGTGCCAGCAGTTTTAGCGGGAGAGTCTCCGAGCAGTACTTC,CASSFSGRVSEQYF
15,TRBV7-8,.,TRBJ1-3,.,TGTGCCAGCAGCTCGTACAGGGTTACTGGAAACACCATATATTTT,CASSSYRVTGNTIYF